The 20 T cell receptor beta chains given below trace back to one sample, sequenced in a study of CD8 T cells in Susac syndrome. Random-hexamer reverse transcription was applied to roughly 0.45 to 1 ug RNA. From the immunoSEQ multiplex PCR reads, TCRdb called clonotypes with MiXCR, one entry per CDR3 protein. The top ten clones hold roughly 0.08% of a sample with 140,000 or so distinct CDR3 sequences, approximately 94% of them seen once. The sample taken for sequencing was CD4+ T cells from PBMCs. Source of these receptors: a human donor with Susac syndrome.

This clonotype was seen more than once but under ten times. The V and J genes are TRBV3-1 and TRBJ2-1; D call uncertain. Germline CDR1 and CDR2: LGHDT and YNNKEL (reference sequence). CDR3 length: 10 amino acids. V lost 3 bases, J lost 9 bases, and 3 bases lay in between. The CDR3 DNA reads as TGTGCCAGCAGCCAGGGTGAGCAGTTCTTC. Translation gives CASSQGEQFF.

This chain connects TRBV5-1 to TRBJ1-4, with D tentatively TRBD1 (5 bases). The CDR3 extends over 13 amino acids. V lost 4 bases and J 7 bases, leaving 11 bases between the germline ends. Germline V gene lookup returns CDR1 SGHRS and CDR2 YFSETQ. The CDR3 DNA follows: TGCGCCAGCAGCGGCCAGGGAGGTGAAAAACTGTTTTTT. This codes for CASSGQGGEKLFF.

This clonotype occurred a few times. J is TRBJ1-1 and V is TRBV7-2, with D perhaps matching TRBD1 (5 bases). The germline V gene has CDR1 SGHTA and CDR2 FQGNSA. V lost 5 bases and J lost 7, with 14 bases in between. There are 13 residues in the CDR3. As DNA, the CDR3 is TGTGCCAGCAGCAAGCTGATAGGACATGAAGCTTTCTTT. It codes for CASSKLIGHEAFF.

This chain uses TRBV6-5 with TRBJ1-5; the D gene is possibly TRBD1 (6 bases). V lost 6 bases to trimming and J lost 8 bases, with 14 bases between them. Germline V lookup: CDR1 MNHEY, CDR2 SVGAGI. The CDR3 is 13 residues long. In nucleotides, the CDR3 is TGTGCCAGCAGCCAGTTGCAGGGGAAGCCCCAGCATTTT. Translating it yields CASSQLQGKPQHF.

The chain has TRBV20-1 and TRBJ2-3; 8 positions match TRBD1. CDR3 length: 14 residues. Germline loops: CDR1 DFQATT, CDR2 SNEGSKA (reference sequence). The ends lost 5 bases at V and 1 base at J; junction bases unmatched: 5. CDR3 protein: CSAPDRGGTDTQYF. CDR3 in DNA: TGCAGTGCTCCAGACAGGGGTGGCACAGATACGCAGTATTTT.

The count of this clonotype is one. The CDR3 nucleotides read TGTGCCAGCTCCTTTACGGACAGGAACACTGAAGCTTTCTTT. Amino acids: CASSFTDRNTEAFF. The chain joins TRBV18 to TRBJ1-1; D may be TRBD1 (6 bases). V gave up 6 bases and J gave up 1 base, with 12 bases separating them. CDR3 length: 14 amino acids. CDR1 and CDR2 from the germline V gene are KGHSH and LQKENI.

The chain uses TRBV20-1 and TRBJ2-1; 8 nucleotides match TRBD2. Germline V lookup: CDR1 DFQATT, CDR2 SNEGSKA (reference sequence). Germline trimming cut 0 bases from V and 3 bases from J; bases unmatched to any gene: 7. The CDR3 spans 16 residues. CDR3 bases: TGCAGTGCTAGAGATCCCACTAGCGGACTCTACAATGAGCAGTTCTTC. Amino acid sequence: CSARDPTSGLYNEQFF.

The V gene is TRBV28, the J gene TRBJ2-1, with D perhaps TRBD2 (6 bases). The germline CDR1 and CDR2 sequences are MDHEN and SYDVKM. This CDR3 spans 14 amino acids. Trimming took off 11 bases at V and 0 bases at J, with 14 bases between the two ends. The CDR3 sequence is CAARGGSSYNEQFF. As DNA, the CDR3 is TGTGCCGCACGTGGGGGGAGCTCCTACAATGAGCAGTTCTTC.

The chain recombines TRBV12-5 with TRBJ1-5; 8 positions agree with TRBD1. Germline-derived CDR1 and CDR2 are LGHNT and FRNRAP. This CDR3 contains 15 residues. With V trimmed by 5 bases and J by 4 bases, 7 bases remained unmatched. As DNA, the CDR3 is TGTGCTAGTGGTGACGGACAGGGCCCTAATCAGCCCCAGCATTTT. Encoded protein: CASGDGQGPNQPQHF.

The gene calls are TRBV20-1 and TRBJ2-3; D call uncertain. The CDR3 contains 12 residues. Trimming removed 5 bases from V and 5 bases from J, with 11 bases in between. Germline CDR1 and CDR2: DFQATT and SNEGSKA (reference sequence). This CDR3 reads CSAPLQLDTQYF. CDR3 DNA: TGCAGTGCTCCTCTTCAGCTAGATACGCAGTATTTT.

J is TRBJ1-1 and V is TRBV3-1; TRBD1 is a possible D gene (6 bases). This CDR3 spans 14 amino acids. V shed 4 bases and J shed 7 bases, with 16 bases lying between them. CDR1 is LGHDT and CDR2 is YNNKEL in the germline V gene (reference sequence). CDR3 sequence (DNA): TGTGCCAGCAGCCCGTCCACAGGGAACCATGAAGCTTTCTTT. It translates to CASSPSTGNHEAFF. The variable domain in full, with the rest retrieved from reference TRBV3-1 and TRBJ1-1, is DTAVSQTPKYLVTQMGNDKSIKCEQNLGHDTMYWYKQDSKKFLKIMFSYNNKELIINETVPNRFSPKSPDKAHLNLHINSLELGDSAVYFCASSPSTGNHEAFFGQGTRLTVV.

This sequence joins TRBV7-3 and TRBJ2-1; TRBD2 matches 9 bases. This CDR3 has 15 amino acids. Germline trimming cut 5 bases from V and 4 bases from J; bases unmatched to any gene: 6. Germline-derived CDR1 and CDR2 are SGHTA and FQGTGA. CDR3 DNA sequence: TGTGCCAGCAGCGAGACTAGCGGTCATTACAATGAGCAGTTCTTC. Protein sequence: CASSETSGHYNEQFF. The full variable domain, with the rest looked up from reference TRBV7-3 and TRBJ2-1, is GAGVSQTPSNKVTEKGKYVELRCDPISGHTALYWYRQSLGQGPEFLIYFQGTGAADDSGLPNDRFFAVRPEGSVSTLKIQRTERGDSAVYLCASSETSGHYNEQFFGPGTRLTVL.

The chain links TRBV18 to TRBJ2-6; tentatively, D is TRBD2 (6 bases). Germline CDR1 KGHSH, CDR2 LQKENI. The CDR3 covers 20 residues. V was trimmed by 1 base and J by 4 bases, leaving 23 bases between them. CDR3 sequence (DNA): TGTGCCAGCTCACCACGTCTTTTCGGGGGATCTGACTCCGGGGCCAACGTCCTGACTTTC. It is translated as CASSPRLFGGSDSGANVLTF.

This chain joins TRBV12-3 or TRBV12-4 and TRBJ1-1; no firm D call. V lost 5 bases to trimming and J lost 1 base, with 5 bases between them. The CDR3 has 12 residues. The CDR3 protein is CASSRANTEAFF. CDR3 nucleotide sequence: TGTGCCAGCAGTCGGGCGAACACTGAAGCTTTCTTT.

The chain uses TRBV9 and TRBJ2-3; no clear D gene. The CDR3 sequence is 13 residues long. CDR1 SGDLS and CDR2 YYNGEE come from the germline V gene. V was trimmed by 4 bases and J by 4 bases, leaving 10 bases between them. The CDR3 region is CASSPVVSDTQYF. The CDR3 DNA reads as TGTGCCAGCAGCCCAGTGGTCTCAGATACGCAGTATTTT.

This chain connects TRBV13 to TRBJ2-7; weak D call: TRBD2 (6 bases). V lost 5 bases and J 2 bases, leaving 19 bases between the germline ends. Germline V lookup: CDR1 PRHDT, CDR2 FYEKMQ (reference sequence). CDR3 length equals 16 residues. CDR3 protein: CASSLRSSGFTYEQYF. The CDR3 coding sequence is TGTGCCAGCAGCCTAAGGTCAAGCGGGTTCACCTACGAGCAGTACTTC.

V usage is TRBV20-1 and J usage is TRBJ2-5; D is perhaps TRBD2 (7 bases). The CDR3 length is 15 residues. CDR1 is DFQATT and CDR2 is SNEGSKA in the germline V gene (reference sequence). V lost 2 bases and J lost 1, with 14 bases in between. The CDR3 protein is CSARSGAGAQETQYF. Written as DNA, the CDR3 is TGCAGTGCTAGAAGTGGGGCGGGGGCCCAAGAGACCCAGTACTTC.

This chain links TRBV5-1 with TRBJ2-3; D possibly corresponds to TRBD2 (5 bases). The germline V gene has CDR1 SGHRS and CDR2 YFSETQ. The CDR3 has 15 amino acids. Trimming took 1 base from V and 4 from J, leaving 13 bases between them. The CDR3 sequence: CASSLFGKGSDTQYF. Here the CDR3 DNA reads TGCGCCAGCAGCTTGTTCGGGAAAGGCTCAGATACGCAGTATTTT.

J is TRBJ2-1 and V is TRBV29-1, with D possibly being TRBD1 (5 bases). Germline loops: CDR1 SQVTM, CDR2 ANQGSEA. The V end lost 6 bases, the J end lost 7 bases, and 19 bases lay between the germline ends. The CDR3 totals 14 residues. The CDR3 region has the DNA TGCAGCGTATCAGTGGGGCTGGGGTTGAATGAGCAGTTCTTC. Its protein product is CSVSVGLGLNEQFF.

CDR3 sequence reads: CASSSASGLTDTQYF. Written as DNA, the CDR3 is TGTGCCAGCAGTTCGGCTAGCGGGCTCACAGATACGCAGTATTTT. V usage is TRBV28 and J usage is TRBJ2-3, with 8 bases identical to TRBD2. V trimming: 4 bases; J trimming: 2 bases; junction bases outside the gene matches: 5. In germline, CDR1 is MDHEN, CDR2 SYDVKM. The CDR3 loop spans 15 amino acids.